A selection of T cell receptor beta chains follows, all from one sample in a study of shared clonotypes between healthy human individuals. The repertoire was sequenced with immunoSEQ multiplex PCR; TCRdb's copy has only in-frame clones and lacks some. The sample lists roughly 2,000,000 clones, approximately 94% occurring once. Sequencing was performed on naive CD8+ T cells sorted from blood. These receptors all come from a man between 18 and 29 years old in good health. The CDR3 runs from the conserved cysteine through the conserved F or W. The order of the fields is clone size, J gene, D gene, V gene, CDR3 protein, CDR3 DNA. The D gene is left open where the match is weak. Where a row states a size, it is once, few, many or the class of an expanded clone; other rows omit it.

clone size: NA; J gene: TRBJ2-5; D gene: NA; V gene: TRBV12-2; CDR3 protein: CASRLVGRGASGRGFEETQYF; CDR3 DNA: NA
clone size: NA; J gene: TRBJ1-1; D gene: TRBD1; V gene: TRBV29-1; CDR3 protein: CSVADPPAGGTEAFF; CDR3 DNA: TGCAGCGTCGCCGACCCCCCGGCAGGGGGCACTGAAGCTTTCTTT
clone size: NA; J gene: TRBJ1-5; D gene: NA; V gene: TRBV2; CDR3 protein: CASSFYSALGSNQPQHF; CDR3 DNA: TGTGCCAGCAGCTTTTACTCGGCCCTAGGGAGCAATCAGCCCCAGCATTTT
clone size: NA; J gene: TRBJ1-4; D gene: NA; V gene: TRBV5-8; CDR3 protein: CASSGSADLFF; CDR3 DNA: TGTGCCAGCAGCGGGTCGGCAGACCTGTTTTTT
clone size: NA; J gene: TRBJ2-3; D gene: TRBD2; V gene: TRBV7-6; CDR3 protein: CASSLEAGGPADTQYF; CDR3 DNA: TGTGCCAGCAGCTTAGAGGCGGGAGGGCCTGCAGATACGCAGTATTTT
clone size: NA; J gene: TRBJ1-5; D gene: NA; V gene: TRBV15; CDR3 protein: CATSNEGSLGGSNQPQHF; CDR3 DNA: TGTGCCACCAGCAATGAGGGAAGCCTCGGAGGGAGCAATCAGCCCCAGCATTTT
clone size: NA; J gene: TRBJ2-7; D gene: NA; V gene: TRBV2; CDR3 protein: CASSSYRDYEQYF; CDR3 DNA: TGTGCCAGCAGTTCCTACAGGGACTACGAGCAGTACTTC
clone size: NA; J gene: TRBJ2-7; D gene: NA; V gene: TRBV28; CDR3 protein: CASSTNPLSFHGWHEQYF; CDR3 DNA: TGTGCCAGCAGCACGAATCCGCTATCGTTTCATGGCTGGCACGAGCAGTACTTC
clone size: NA; J gene: TRBJ2-7; D gene: NA; V gene: TRBV5-1; CDR3 protein: CASSSPDRPSYEQYF; CDR3 DNA: TGCGCCAGCAGCTCTCCCGACAGGCCCTCCTACGAGCAGTACTTC
clone size: few; J gene: TRBJ1-1; D gene: NA; V gene: TRBV5-5; CDR3 protein: CASSSTLNTEAFF; CDR3 DNA: TGTGCCAGCAGCTCGACATTGAACACTGAAGCTTTCTTT
clone size: once; J gene: TRBJ2-2; D gene: TRBD1; V gene: TRBV5-6; CDR3 protein: CASSLGDRGANTGELFF; CDR3 DNA: TGTGCCAGCAGCTTGGGGGACAGGGGCGCGAACACCGGGGAGCTGTTTTTT
clone size: NA; J gene: TRBJ2-1; D gene: NA; V gene: TRBV5-4; CDR3 protein: CASSASSYNEQFF; CDR3 DNA: TGTGCCAGCAGCGCCAGCTCCTACAATGAGCAGTTCTTC
clone size: NA; J gene: TRBJ2-7; D gene: TRBD1; V gene: TRBV15; CDR3 protein: CATSLRQGYEQYF; CDR3 DNA: TGTGCCACCAGCTTGCGACAGGGATACGAGCAGTACTTC
clone size: NA; J gene: TRBJ1-1; D gene: NA; V gene: TRBV2; CDR3 protein: CASTDPSMNTEAFF; CDR3 DNA: TGTGCCAGCACCGATCCCTCTATGAACACTGAAGCTTTCTTT
clone size: NA; J gene: TRBJ1-1; D gene: TRBD1; V gene: TRBV28; CDR3 protein: CASSFPGGDRYWGNTEAFF; CDR3 DNA: TGTGCCAGCAGTTTCCCAGGGGGCGATCGCTATTGGGGGAACACTGAAGCTTTCTTT